The 26 T cell receptor beta chains given below trace back to one sample, sequenced in a study of type 1 regulatory T cells. TCRdb ran MiXCR on the reads and lists one entry per CDR3 protein. The sample records some 100,000 distinct CDR3 sequences, roughly 30% being singletons. The material sequenced was CD4+ T cells, either the whole sample or a sorted fraction (not recorded which). The receptors stem from a human donor in good health.

This clonotype was counted a few times. The genes are TRBV12-3 or TRBV12-4 and TRBJ2-3, with 7 bases matching TRBD2. The junction had 13 bases not matched to a gene; V was cut back by 6 bases and J by 4 bases. The CDR3 is 16 residues long. The CDR3 DNA is TGTGCCAGCAGACCCCGGGCGGGAGTGGGAGCAGATACGCAGTATTTT. It yields the protein CASRPRAGVGADTQYF.

V gene TRBV20-1 combines with J gene TRBJ1-5; D is perhaps TRBD1 (6 bases). Germline CDR1 reads DFQATT; CDR2 reads SNEGSKA (reference sequence). V lost 3 bases to trimming and J lost 0 bases, with 12 bases between them. This CDR3 contains 15 residues. The CDR3 region has the DNA TGCAGTGCTAGGACGGGGGCCCATAGCAATCAGCCCCAGCATTTT. Translated: CSARTGAHSNQPQHF.

This clonotype occurred a few times. V and J are TRBV6-2 or TRBV6-3 and TRBJ2-7, with D maybe TRBD1 (5 bases). V lost 2 bases and J 2 bases, leaving 19 bases between the germline ends. The CDR3 has 17 residues. CDR1 and CDR2 (germline): MNHEY, SVGEGT. CDR3 in amino acids: CASSYVPRGRSAYEQYF. In DNA, the CDR3 is TGTGCCAGCAGTTACGTTCCAAGGGGCCGTTCCGCCTACGAGCAGTACTTC.

This clonotype appeared a few times. The chain recombines TRBV7-2 with TRBJ2-1; no clear D gene. The V and J ends lost 4 bases and 1 base respectively, with 5 bases between them. Germline-derived CDR1 and CDR2 are SGHTA and FQGNSA. The CDR3 runs to 13 residues. The CDR3 DNA reads TGTGCCAGCAGCTCGGCATCCTACAATGAGCAGTTCTTC. This translates into CASSSASYNEQFF.

The gene calls are TRBV11-2 and TRBJ2-2; TRBD2 agrees at 11 bases. The CDR3 totals 14 residues. Germline V gives CDR1 SGHAT, CDR2 FQNNGV. V trimming: 3 bases; J trimming: 6 bases; junction bases outside the gene matches: 0. The CDR3 DNA follows: TGTGCCAGCAGCTTGGGACTAGCGGCCGGGGAGCTGTTTTTT. Encoded protein: CASSLGLAAGELFF.

The V call is TRBV3-1, the J call TRBJ2-1, with a tentative D call TRBD2 (5 bases). With 1 base removed from V and 8 bases from J, the gap between germline ends came to 12 bases. Germline V CDR1 and CDR2: LGHDT, YNNKEL (reference sequence). There are 14 residues in the CDR3. CDR3 sequence: CASSQVVDGDEQFF. The CDR3 DNA is TGTGCCAGCAGCCAAGTCGTAGACGGGGATGAGCAGTTCTTC.

The V call is TRBV12-3 or TRBV12-4, the J call TRBJ2-3, with no clear D. This CDR3 comprises 14 residues. Trimming pared 6 bases from V and 4 bases from J, leaving 14 bases between. For the CDR3, the DNA is TGTGCCAGCAGGATATATGAGGATTCAGATACGCAGTATTTT. This codes for CASRIYEDSDTQYF.

J is TRBJ2-5 and V is TRBV6-1; D is unclear. V shed 8 bases and J shed 4 bases, with 14 bases lying between them. The CDR3 length is 13 residues. Germline CDR1 reads MNHNS; CDR2 reads SASEGT. The CDR3, as DNA: TGTGCCAGCCTCATATCCGTCGGAGAGACCCAGTACTTC. Translated: CASLISVGETQYF.

This clonotype showed up just a few times. In nucleotides, the CDR3 is TGTGCCAGCAGCTACAGTGAGGAAAAACTGTTTTTT. Translating it yields CASSYSEEKLFF. V is TRBV7-2 and J is TRBJ1-4; D unresolved. The germline V and J ends were trimmed by 4 bases and 8 bases, with 8 bases remaining between them. Germline loops: CDR1 SGHTA, CDR2 FQGNSA. The CDR3 runs to 12 residues.

The genes are TRBV12-3 or TRBV12-4 and TRBJ1-5; the D is unclear. Trimming cost V 4 bases and J 0 bases, with 10 bases left between them. This CDR3 contains 15 residues. The CDR3 DNA reads TGTGCCAGCAGTTCTACACAGAGTAGCAATCAGCCCCAGCATTTT. Amino acids: CASSSTQSSNQPQHF.

Concerning this clonotype: Since a much larger clone is just one base distant, this may be a read error. The chain has TRBV29-1 and TRBJ2-1; D is uncertain. The length of the CDR3 is 13 residues. CDR1 SQVTM and CDR2 ANQGSEA come from the germline V gene. CDR3 in DNA: TGCGGCGTTCAGTTGTCCCGAGCTAATGAGCAGTTCTTC. Protein: CGVQLSRANEQFF.

This clonotype was found a few times. V gene TRBV20-1 combines with J gene TRBJ2-7, with 8 bases identical to TRBD2. J gave up 4 bases and V 0 bases, and 5 bases lay outside the gene matches. CDR3 length: 14 residues. Germline V CDR1 and CDR2: DFQATT, SNEGSKA (reference sequence). This CDR3 reads CSARDLAGLYEQYF. Here the CDR3 DNA reads TGCAGTGCTAGAGATCTAGCGGGTCTTTACGAGCAGTACTTC.

In its sample, this clonotype was seen a few times. This chain links TRBV7-2 with TRBJ2-2, with TRBD1 as a possible D gene (5 bases). Trimming pared 5 bases from V and 9 bases from J, leaving 16 bases between. Germline V gene data show CDR1 as SGHTA and CDR2 as FQGNSA. The length of the CDR3 is 14 residues. The CDR3 DNA reads as TGTGCCAGCAGCCCCGGCCAGGGTACCTGGGAGCTGTTTTTT. Protein product: CASSPGQGTWELFF. The whole variable domain, remainder taken from reference TRBV7-2 and TRBJ2-2, is GAGVSQSPSNKVTEKGKDVELRCDPISGHTALYWYRQSLGQGLEFLIYFQGNSAPDKSGLPSDRFSAERTGGSVSTLTIQRTQQEDSAVYLCASSPGQGTWELFFGEGSRLTVL.

This clonotype was seen only a few times. The chain recombines TRBV20-1 with TRBJ1-5; TRBD1 might be the D (5 bases). The CDR3 runs to 14 residues. Germline loops: CDR1 DFQATT, CDR2 SNEGSKA (reference sequence). V lost 1 base, J lost 4 bases, and 11 bases lay in between. In DNA, the CDR3 is TGCAGTGCTAGAGTGGGGCAGGGTAATCAGCCCCAGCATTTT. Its translation is CSARVGQGNQPQHF.

This clonotype was counted a few times. V and J are TRBV2 and TRBJ2-3; possible D gene TRBD2, 6 bases. Germline V gives CDR1 SNHLY, CDR2 FYNNEI. There are 14 residues in the CDR3. Trimming removed 8 bases from V and 2 bases from J, with 14 bases in between. The CDR3 protein is CASSTRSDTDTQYF. The DNA for the CDR3 is TGTGCCAGCTCGACTAGATCCGACACAGATACGCAGTATTTT.

The chain is built from TRBV6-4 and TRBJ2-6; TRBD1 might be the D (5 bases). Germline loops: CDR1 MRHNA, CDR2 SNTAGT. The CDR3 has 15 amino acids. V lost 6 bases and J lost 2, with 11 bases in between. The CDR3 coding sequence is TGTGCCAGCAGCCTTGGGGCCGCTGGGGCCAACGTCCTGACTTTC. This encodes CASSLGAAGANVLTF.

This sequence joins TRBV9 and TRBJ2-7; 10 nucleotides match TRBD2. Germline assignment: CDR1 SGDLS and CDR2 YYNGEE. The junction had 6 bases not matched to a gene; V was cut back by 4 bases and J by 5 bases. The CDR3 sequence is 14 residues long. This chain's CDR3 is CASSPGTSVNEQYF. DNA of the CDR3: TGTGCCAGCAGCCCCGGGACTAGCGTTAACGAGCAGTACTTC.

This clonotype was detected a few times. The junction departs from germline at one end; a sequencing error may be responsible. The J gene is TRBJ2-1, the V gene TRBV11-2, with D tentatively TRBD2 (6 bases). Germline-derived CDR1 and CDR2 are SGHAT and FQNNGV. CDR3 length: 15 residues. The CDR3 sequence is CASSLERDSNNEQFF. CDR3 bases: TGTGCCAGCAGCTTAGAGCGGGACTCCAACAATGAGCAGTTCTTC.

The sample holds a few counts of this clonotype. CDR3 in amino acids: CASSLSGDPRRSETQYF. DNA for the CDR3: TGTGCCAGCAGCTTATCGGGGGACCCCCGGCGGTCAGAGACCCAGTACTTC. The chain is built from TRBV7-8 and TRBJ2-5; D might be TRBD2 (6 bases). The CDR3 is 17 residues long. Germline loops: CDR1 SGHVS, CDR2 FQNEAQ. Trimming cost V 2 bases and J 4 bases, with 20 bases left between them.

The sample holds a few counts of this clonotype. The final CDR3 position lacks the conserved phenylalanine or tryptophan, pointing to a likely read error. The DNA is left out, because the CDR3 cannot be placed on it with certainty; the CDR3 is given as TCRdb lists it. The J gene is TRBJ2-7, the V gene TRBV6-2 or TRBV6-3; the table gives TRBD1 as D, unverified against the DNA. Germline loops: CDR1 MNHEY, CDR2 SVGEGT. The CDR3 extends over 13 residues, inclusive of both ends. Here the CDR3 reads CASSSSRDHTSTH.

This clonotype showed up just a few times. The rearrangement links TRBV7-9 to TRBJ2-3, with D uncertain. Per germline, CDR1 SEHNR and CDR2 FQNEAQ (reference sequence). The CDR3 spans 13 residues. Between the trimmed V and J ends, which lost 5 bases and 3 bases, there was a span of 9 bases. CDR3 sequence (DNA): TGTGCCAGCAGCCACGCCGGGACAGATACGCAGTATTTT. Translating gives CASSHAGTDTQYF.

This sequence joins TRBV7-2 and TRBJ1-5, with D maybe TRBD1 (5 bases). This CDR3 has 14 amino acids. Trimming removed 2 bases at V and 6 bases at J, with 11 bases between. Looked up from germline, CDR1 is SGHTA and CDR2 is FQGNSA. The DNA of the CDR3 is TGTGCCAGCAGCTTACGGGGGGAGGGTCAGCCCCAGCATTTT. This translates into CASSLRGEGQPQHF. Filled out from reference TRBV7-2 and TRBJ1-5, the complete variable domain reads GAGVSQSPSNKVTEKGKDVELRCDPISGHTALYWYRQSLGQGLEFLIYFQGNSAPDKSGLPSDRFSAERTGGSVSTLTIQRTQQEDSAVYLCASSLRGEGQPQHFGDGTRLSIL.

The chain is built from TRBV29-1 and TRBJ2-5; D gene uncertain. Per the germline V gene, CDR1 is SQVTM and CDR2 is ANQGSEA. CDR3 length equals 12 residues. Trimming left V 4 bases short and J 2 bases short, with 8 bases between. CDR3 sequence: CSVAAGQETQYF. CDR3 DNA: TGCAGCGTTGCGGCAGGACAAGAGACCCAGTACTTC.

This clonotype was recorded a few times. The chain couples TRBV5-5 to TRBJ1-4; TRBD1 matches 8 bases. The V and J ends lost 4 bases and 8 bases, in that order; junction bases with no gene match: 10. Germline V gene lookup returns CDR1 SGHKS and CDR2 YYEKEE (reference sequence). The CDR3 totals 15 residues. DNA for the CDR3: TGTGCCAGCAGCCCTCTACAGGGGGTAGGAGAAAAACTGTTTTTT. Translation: CASSPLQGVGEKLFF.

This clonotype occurred a few times. This chain connects TRBV7-9 to TRBJ2-1; unclear D gene. CDR1 is SEHNR, CDR2 FQNEAQ, per germline (reference sequence). Trimming took 4 bases from V and 3 from J, leaving 16 bases between them. The CDR3 is 16 residues long. The CDR3 DNA reads TGTGCCAGCAGCTCCAAAATACGAATTGGCTACAATGAGCAGTTCTTC. Translated: CASSSKIRIGYNEQFF.

This clonotype was found once. A read error may account for a junction end that differs from germline. The genes are TRBV5-1 and TRBJ2-5, with 8 bases matching TRBD1. Germline lookup yields CDR1 SGHRS and CDR2 YFSETQ. The CDR3 spans 16 residues. The CDR3 region is CTSSGPQGVGQETQYF. The CDR3 DNA sequence: TGCACCAGCAGCGGACCACAGGGGGTGGGTCAAGAGACCCAGTACTTC.